This entry lists 10 T cell receptor beta chains sequenced from one sample in a study of T-cell memory formation after mild COVID-19. From the 5' RACE reads, TCRdb called clonotypes with MiXCR, one entry per CDR3 protein. The sample lists some 64,000 distinct CDR3 sequences, around 10% seen once, with around 1.2% in the top ten. The sample comprised PBMCs or a T cell subset sorted from them (not recorded which). These receptors originate from a man aged 18 to 30 who had mild COVID-19 (a few samples of this study predate the infection). Cell type and time point are not known.

This clonotype was detected a few times. The chain carries TRBV7-2 and TRBJ2-7, with D perhaps matching TRBD1 or TRBD2 (6 bases each). Per the germline V gene, CDR1 is SGHTA and CDR2 is FQGNSA. V was shortened by 9 bases and J by 2 bases, with 14 bases between the two germline ends. There are 13 residues in the CDR3. CDR3: CASRGAGAYEQYV. CDR3 nucleotides: TGTGCCAGTAGGGGGGCAGGTGCCTACGAGCAGTACGTC.

The chain uses TRBV20-1 and TRBJ2-2; D is uncertain. This CDR3 comprises 17 residues. Germline lookup yields CDR1 DFQATT and CDR2 SNEGSKA (reference sequence). Between the trimmed V and J ends, which lost 0 bases and 1 base, there was a span of 15 bases. The DNA of the CDR3 is TGCAGTGCTAGAGATAGTGGAACCCCCCTGAACACCGGGGAGCTGTTTTTT. This translates into CSARDSGTPLNTGELFF.

The chain employs TRBV5-1 and TRBJ1-1; tentatively, D is TRBD1 (6 bases). The germline V and J ends were trimmed by 6 bases and 1 base, with 16 bases remaining between them. Germline CDR1 SGHRS, CDR2 YFSETQ. The CDR3 contains 15 residues. This CDR3 is CASKGDPNKNTEAFF. Here the CDR3 DNA reads TGCGCCAGCAAGGGGGACCCAAACAAGAACACTGAAGCTTTCTTT.

This chain connects TRBV30 to TRBJ1-1; tentative D call: TRBD1 (6 bases). CDR3 length: 12 amino acids. Germline values: CDR1 GTSNPN, CDR2 SVGIG (reference sequence). V lost 0 bases, J lost 11 bases, and 13 bases lay in between. The DNA of the CDR3 is TGTGCCTGGAGTGTTCAGGGGAAGGTGGCTTTCTTT. Its protein product is CAWSVQGKVAFF.

This clonotype was found a few times. V usage is TRBV12-3 or TRBV12-4 and J usage is TRBJ1-1; D possibly corresponds to TRBD1 (6 bases). V lost 7 bases and J 7 bases, leaving 16 bases between the germline ends. The CDR3 sequence is 13 residues long. The CDR3 is CASTPWGAGEAFF. DNA for the CDR3: TGTGCCAGCACCCCGTGGGGGGCTGGTGAAGCTTTCTTT.

The gene calls are TRBV6-6 and TRBJ2-6; no clear D. V lost 4 bases and J lost 0, with 10 bases in between. CDR1 is MNHNY and CDR2 is SVGAGI in the germline V gene (reference sequence). CDR3 size: 16 residues. As DNA, the CDR3 is TGTGCCAGCAGTTCCGAACAGCGCTCTGGGGCCAACGTCCTGACTTTC. Translation: CASSSEQRSGANVLTF.

This clonotype came up a few times. The V call is TRBV5-1, the J call TRBJ2-5; 10 bases map to TRBD1. J lost 4 bases, V lost 2 bases, and 5 bases had no gene match. The CDR3 spans 15 residues. Germline loops: CDR1 SGHRS, CDR2 YFSETQ. CDR3 protein: CASSLGTGASETQYF. The CDR3 DNA reads TGCGCCAGCAGCTTAGGGACAGGGGCATCAGAGACCCAGTACTTC.

This clonotype was observed a handful of times. CDR3 sequence reads: CASSLWAGGSYGYTF. The CDR3 DNA reads TGTGCCAGCAGCTTGTGGGCGGGAGGCAGCTATGGCTACACCTTC. The chain has TRBV5-5 and TRBJ1-2, with D hard to call. This CDR3 contains 15 residues. The V gene lost 1 base and the J gene lost 4 bases, with 14 bases spanning the gap. Germline CDR1 and CDR2: SGHKS and YYEKEE (reference sequence).

This clonotype was seen a few times. The chain joins TRBV2 to TRBJ2-7; perhaps TRBD1 as D (5 bases). The CDR3 is made up of 13 amino acids. Trimming took 7 bases from V and 5 from J, leaving 15 bases between them. The V gene's germline CDR1 is SNHLY and CDR2 FYNNEI. CDR3 DNA sequence: TGTGCCAGCAATACTGCTCGCAGGGACGAGCAGTACGTC. Translation: CASNTARRDEQYV.

This clonotype was observed once. The gene calls are TRBV14 and TRBJ1-6; TRBD1 agrees at 8 bases. The J segment lost 7 bases and the V segment lost 5 bases, leaving 7 bases of the junction unmatched. The germline V gene encodes CDR1 SGHDN and CDR2 FVKESK. This CDR3 region has 15 residues. This CDR3 is CASSVGQGANSPLHF. In nucleotides, the CDR3 is TGTGCCAGCAGCGTCGGACAGGGAGCCAATTCACCCCTCCACTTT.